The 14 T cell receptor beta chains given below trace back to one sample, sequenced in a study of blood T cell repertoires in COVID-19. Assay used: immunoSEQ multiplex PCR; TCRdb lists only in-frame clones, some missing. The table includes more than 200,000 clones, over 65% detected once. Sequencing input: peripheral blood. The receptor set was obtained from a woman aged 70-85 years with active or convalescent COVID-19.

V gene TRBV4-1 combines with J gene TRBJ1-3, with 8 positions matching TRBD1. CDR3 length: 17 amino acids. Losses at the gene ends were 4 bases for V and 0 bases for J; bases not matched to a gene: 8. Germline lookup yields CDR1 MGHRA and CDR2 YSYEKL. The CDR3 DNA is TGCGCCAGCAGCCGGTACGACAGGGGTAGCTCTGGAAACACCATATATTTT. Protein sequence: CASSRYDRGSSGNTIYF.

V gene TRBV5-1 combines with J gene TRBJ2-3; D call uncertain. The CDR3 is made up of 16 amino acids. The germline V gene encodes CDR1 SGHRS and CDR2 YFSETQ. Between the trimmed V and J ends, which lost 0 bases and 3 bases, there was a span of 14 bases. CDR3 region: CASSLAAQMRTDTQYF. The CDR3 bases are TGCGCCAGCAGCTTGGCCGCCCAGATGAGGACAGATACGCAGTATTTT.

The CDR3 protein is CASSQDGTGLAGPGTQYF. The CDR3 DNA reads as TGTGCCAGCAGCCAAGATGGGACCGGTCTAGCGGGGCCCGGGACCCAGTACTTC. The gene calls are TRBV4-2 and TRBJ2-5; the match to TRBD2 covers 9 bases. V shed 0 bases, J shed 7 bases, and the junction held 15 bases outside the gene matches. Looked up from germline, CDR1 is LGHNA and CDR2 is YNFKEQ. The CDR3 spans 18 residues.

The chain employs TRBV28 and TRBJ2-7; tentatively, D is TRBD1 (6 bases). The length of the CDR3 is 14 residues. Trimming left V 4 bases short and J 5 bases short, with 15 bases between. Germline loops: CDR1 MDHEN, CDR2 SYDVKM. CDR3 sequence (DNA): TGTGCCAGCAGTTGGTCAGGGGTGGATAACGAGCAGTACTTC. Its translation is CASSWSGVDNEQYF.

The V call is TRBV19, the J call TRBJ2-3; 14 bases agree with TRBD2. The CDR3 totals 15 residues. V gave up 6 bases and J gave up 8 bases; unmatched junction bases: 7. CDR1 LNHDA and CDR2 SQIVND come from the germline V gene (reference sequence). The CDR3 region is CASRGLAGGEGTQYF. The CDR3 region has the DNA TGTGCCAGTAGAGGACTAGCGGGAGGTGAGGGTACGCAGTATTTT.

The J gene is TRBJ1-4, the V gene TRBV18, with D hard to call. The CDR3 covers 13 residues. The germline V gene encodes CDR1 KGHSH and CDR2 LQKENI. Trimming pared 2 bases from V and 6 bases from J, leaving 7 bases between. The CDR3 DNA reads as TGTGCCAGCTCACCAGGCGGAGATGAAAAACTGTTTTTT. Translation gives CASSPGGDEKLFF.

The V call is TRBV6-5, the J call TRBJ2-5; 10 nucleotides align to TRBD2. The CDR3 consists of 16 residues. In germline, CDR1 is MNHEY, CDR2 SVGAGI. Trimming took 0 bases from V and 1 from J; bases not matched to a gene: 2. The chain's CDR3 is CASSYSGLASQETQYF. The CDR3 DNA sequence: TGTGCCAGCAGTTACTCGGGACTAGCGAGCCAAGAGACCCAGTACTTC.

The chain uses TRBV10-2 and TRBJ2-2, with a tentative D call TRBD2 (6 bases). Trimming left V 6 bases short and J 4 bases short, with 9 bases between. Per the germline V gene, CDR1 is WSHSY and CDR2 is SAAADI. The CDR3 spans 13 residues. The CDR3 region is CASRATSTGELFF. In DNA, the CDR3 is TGCGCCAGCAGAGCGACTAGCACCGGGGAGCTGTTTTTT.

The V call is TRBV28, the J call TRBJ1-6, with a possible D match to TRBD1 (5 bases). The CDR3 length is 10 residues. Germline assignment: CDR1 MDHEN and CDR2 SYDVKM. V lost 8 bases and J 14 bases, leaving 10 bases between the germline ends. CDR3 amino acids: CASGTSTLHF. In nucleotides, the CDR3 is TGTGCCAGCGGGACTAGCACCCTCCACTTT.

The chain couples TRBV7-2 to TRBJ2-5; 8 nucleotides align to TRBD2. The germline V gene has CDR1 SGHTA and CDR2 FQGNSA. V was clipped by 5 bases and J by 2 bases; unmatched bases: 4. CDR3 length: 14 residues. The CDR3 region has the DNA TGTGCCAGCAGCGTCCGGGGGGGACAAGAGACCCAGTACTTC. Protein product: CASSVRGGQETQYF.

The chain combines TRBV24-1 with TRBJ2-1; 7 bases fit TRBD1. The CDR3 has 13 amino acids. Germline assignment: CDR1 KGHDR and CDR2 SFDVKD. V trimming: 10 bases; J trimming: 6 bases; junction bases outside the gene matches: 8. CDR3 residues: CATQGQTLNEQFF. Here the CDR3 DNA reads TGTGCCACTCAGGGACAGACCCTCAATGAGCAGTTCTTC.

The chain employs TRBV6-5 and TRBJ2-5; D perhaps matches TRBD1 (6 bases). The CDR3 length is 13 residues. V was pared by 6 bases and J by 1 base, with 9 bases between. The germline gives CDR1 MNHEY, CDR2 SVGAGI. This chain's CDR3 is CASSRGLQETQYF. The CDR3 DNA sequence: TGTGCCAGCAGCAGGGGCCTCCAAGAGACCCAGTACTTC.

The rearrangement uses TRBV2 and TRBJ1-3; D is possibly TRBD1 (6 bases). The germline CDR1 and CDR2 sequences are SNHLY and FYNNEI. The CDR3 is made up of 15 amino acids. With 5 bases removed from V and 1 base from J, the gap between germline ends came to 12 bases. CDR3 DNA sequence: TGTGCCAGCAGTCCCCAGGGGAGTTCTGGAAACACCATATATTTT. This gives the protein CASSPQGSSGNTIYF.

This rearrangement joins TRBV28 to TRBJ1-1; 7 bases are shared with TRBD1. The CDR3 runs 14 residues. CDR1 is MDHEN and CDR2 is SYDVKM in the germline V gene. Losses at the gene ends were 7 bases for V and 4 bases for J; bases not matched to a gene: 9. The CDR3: CASTPPPGGTEAFF. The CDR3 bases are TGTGCCAGCACCCCACCCCCAGGGGGCACTGAAGCTTTCTTT.